This T cell receptor (beta chain) was observed in a study of blood T cell repertoires in COVID-19. Study in general: The study drew acute and convalescent COVID-19 samples from the United States, Italy and Spain. Sources were T cells, B-cell-depleted T cells, or PBMCs; the material itself was cDNA or gDNA.

In terms of age and location, participants ranged from about 18 to 100 years and lived in about 25 US areas. In the study's own analysis: Amplification from reference gene primers served as the basis for estimated nucleated cell counts. Some clones are missing from TCRdb's copy, which holds only in-frame ones; the method was immunoSEQ multiplex PCR. V and J calls and clone size are given by that table; D and trimming were obtained from the DNA. The sample has a few hundred thousand clones, 70% to 90% seen once. This TCR was recovered from a man aged 25 to 40 who had recovered from COVID-19. The sample was PBMCs or T cells enriched from blood (not recorded which).

In nucleotides, the CDR3 is TGCGCCAGCAGCCAAGACCCCCAGGGGGCTGTAAGCTACACCTTC. It is translated as CASSQDPQGAVSYTF. The chain recombines TRBV4-3 with TRBJ1-2; 8 bases align to TRBD1. V shed 0 bases and J 9 bases; nucleotides not matched to a gene: 9. Per germline, CDR1 LGHNA and CDR2 YSLEER. CDR3 length equals 15 residues.